This is a list of T cell receptor beta chains from one sample in a study of vaccination and CD4 T cells after COVID-19. Their antigen targets remain unknown. TCRdb fed the PCR reads into MiXCR, producing one record per CDR3 protein. The sample yields about 12,000 distinct CDR3 sequences, roughly 59% seen once. The sample comprised CD4+ T cells from blood, cultured in vitro. These receptors were obtained from a human donor who had recovered from COVID-19. CDR3s include the opening cysteine and the closing phenylalanine or tryptophan. The D gene is left open where the match is weak. Part of the rows lack a size; the others show once, few, many or a class for expanded clones.

J: TRBJ2-2
D: .
V: TRBV6-1
size: few
CDR3: CASKTPRPTGELFF
DNA: TGTGCCAGCAAAACTCCTAGGCCAACCGGGGAGCTGTTTTTT

J: TRBJ2-7
D: .
V: TRBV18
size: .
CDR3: CASSPRQTIDEQYF
DNA: TGTGCCAGCTCACCACGGCAGACCATCGACGAGCAGTACTTC

J: TRBJ1-5
D: .
V: TRBV6-1
size: .
CDR3: CASSNSYQPQHF
DNA: TGTGCCAGCAGTAACAGTTATCAGCCCCAGCATTTT

J: TRBJ1-6
D: .
V: TRBV21-1
size: few
CDR3: CASRIDRGNSPLHF
DNA: TGTGCCAGCAGGATCGACAGGGGTAATTCACCCCTCCACTTT

J: TRBJ2-1
D: .
V: TRBV10-2
size: .
CDR3: CASSQVDEQFF
DNA: TGCGCCAGCAGTCAAGTTGATGAGCAGTTCTTC

J: TRBJ2-4
D: TRBD1
V: TRBV4-1
size: once
CDR3: CASSLGTGSKNIQYF
DNA: TGCGCCAGCAGCCTCGGGACAGGGTCCAAAAACATTCAGTACTTC

J: TRBJ2-3
D: .
V: TRBV5-1
size: .
CDR3: CASSPSNRFTDTQYF
DNA: TGCGCCAGCAGCCCCTCAAACAGATTCACAGATACGCAGTATTTT

J: TRBJ1-2
D: .
V: TRBV29-1
size: .
CDR3: CGGQGDTYGYTF
DNA: TGCGGCGGTCAAGGAGATACCTATGGCTACACCTTC

J: TRBJ1-1
D: .
V: TRBV2
size: .
CDR3: CASSVTDPLATEAFF
DNA: TGTGCCAGCAGTGTAACTGATCCCTTGGCGACTGAAGCTTTCTTT

J: TRBJ1-6
D: TRBD1
V: TRBV4-2
size: .
CDR3: CASSQGTGRSPLHF
DNA: TGTGCCAGCAGCCAAGGGACAGGGAGGTCACCCCTCCACTTT

J: TRBJ1-3
D: .
V: TRBV28
size: .
CDR3: CASSSTHTGNTIYF
DNA: TGTGCCAGCAGTTCAACCCATACTGGAAACACCATATATTTT

J: TRBJ2-7
D: TRBD1
V: TRBV20-1
size: .
CDR3: CSANRGLSYEQYF
DNA: TGCAGTGCGAACAGGGGTCTTTCCTACGAGCAGTACTTC

J: TRBJ1-2
D: .
V: TRBV27
size: .
CDR3: CASSLRQPSNYGYTF
DNA: TGTGCCAGCAGTTTAAGACAGCCATCTAACTATGGCTACACCTTC

J: TRBJ2-7
D: .
V: TRBV28
size: once
CDR3: CASTQGGAISSYEQYF
DNA: TGTGCCAGCACCCAGGGCGGGGCCATAAGCTCCTACGAGCAGTACTTC

J: TRBJ1-1
D: .
V: TRBV15
size: .
CDR3: CATSRGYGSERDEAFF
DNA: TGTGCCACCAGCAGAGGGTACGGCTCGGAGAGGGATGAAGCTTTCTTT

J: TRBJ2-5
D: .
V: TRBV29-1
size: .
CDR3: CSAGFQETQYF
DNA: TGCAGCGCGGGATTCCAAGAGACCCAGTACTTC

J: TRBJ2-2
D: .
V: TRBV5-8
size: large
CDR3: CASSLIVTTNTGELFF
DNA: TGTGCCAGCAGCTTAATCGTGACAACGAACACCGGGGAGCTGTTTTTT

J: TRBJ2-6
D: .
V: TRBV7-9
size: .
CDR3: CASSLGSSGANVLTF
DNA: TGTGCCAGCAGCCTGGGTAGCTCTGGGGCCAACGTCCTGACTTTC

J: TRBJ2-1
D: TRBD2
V: TRBV20-1
size: .
CDR3: CSAREAGGPRVF
DNA: TGCAGTGCAAGAGAAGCGGGAGGGCCTAGGGTCTTC

J: TRBJ2-2
D: .
V: TRBV6-1
size: .
CDR3: CASSPPGYSGELFF
DNA: TGTGCCAGCAGCCCCCCGGGGTACTCCGGGGAGCTGTTTTTT

J: TRBJ1-1
D: .
V: TRBV11-3
size: .
CDR3: CASSLDFQPTEAFF
DNA: TGTGCCAGCAGCTTAGATTTCCAGCCCACTGAAGCTTTCTTT

J: TRBJ1-5
D: .
V: TRBV20-1
size: .
CDR3: CSARGPYSNQPQHF
DNA: TGCAGTGCTAGAGGTCCTTATAGCAATCAGCCCCAGCATTTT

J: TRBJ2-4
D: .
V: TRBV20-1
size: .
CDR3: CSAREPAGNIQYF
DNA: TGCAGTGCTAGAGAGCCGGCGGGAAACATTCAGTACTTC

J: TRBJ2-1
D: TRBD2
V: TRBV15
size: .
CDR3: CATSRGLSGKENEQFF
DNA: TGTGCCACCAGCAGGGGACTAAGCGGGAAGGAAAATGAGCAGTTCTTC

J: TRBJ2-7
D: TRBD2
V: TRBV6-1
size: few
CDR3: CASSEMAGDSYEQYF
DNA: TGTGCCAGCAGTGAGATGGCGGGAGACTCCTACGAGCAGTACTTC

J: TRBJ2-7
D: .
V: TRBV2
size: .
CDR3: CASSPNSEYEQYF
DNA: TGTGCCAGCAGTCCCAACTCAGAGTACGAGCAGTACTTC

J: TRBJ2-5
D: .
V: TRBV27
size: few
CDR3: CASSFGRETQYF
DNA: TGTGCCAGCAGTTTCGGTCGGGAGACCCAGTACTTC

J: TRBJ1-2
D: TRBD1
V: TRBV6-5
size: .
CDR3: CASSWNRGTNYGYTF
DNA: TGTGCCAGCAGTTGGAACAGGGGCACTAACTATGGCTACACCTTC

J: TRBJ2-6
D: TRBD1
V: TRBV20-1
size: .
CDR3: CSALKGQGLLSGANVLTF
DNA: TGCAGTGCCCTAAAAGGACAGGGCCTTTTATCTGGGGCCAACGTCCTGACTTTC

J: TRBJ2-7
D: .
V: TRBV20-1
size: .
CDR3: CSTSVGTGVSYEQYF
DNA: TGCAGTACTAGCGTCGGGACAGGCGTCTCCTACGAGCAGTACTTC

J: TRBJ2-1
D: TRBD1
V: TRBV6-1
size: few
CDR3: CASSRTPGQGINNEQFF
DNA: TGTGCCAGCAGTAGAACCCCGGGACAGGGGATAAACAATGAGCAGTTCTTC

J: TRBJ1-1
D: .
V: TRBV2
size: .
CDR3: CASSWEVTEAFF
DNA: TGTGCCAGCAGTTGGGAGGTAACTGAAGCTTTCTTT

J: TRBJ2-5
D: .
V: TRBV6-5
size: .
CDR3: CASSYRPPGKGRGETQYF
DNA: TGTGCCAGCAGTTATAGACCCCCAGGGAAGGGTCGCGGAGAGACCCAGTACTTC

J: TRBJ2-5
D: TRBD2
V: TRBV4-2
size: .
CDR3: CASSQVLGLAWGETQYF
DNA: TGTGCCAGCAGCCAAGTGCTTGGACTAGCTTGGGGGGAGACCCAGTACTTC

J: TRBJ2-7
D: .
V: TRBV28
size: .
CDR3: CASSPSGTAPREQYF
DNA: TGTGCCAGCAGCCCCAGCGGGACAGCCCCCCGCGAGCAGTACTTC

J: TRBJ2-2
D: .
V: TRBV7-9
size: .
CDR3: CASSLIRDALGELFF
DNA: TGTGCCAGCAGCTTAATACGGGACGCACTCGGGGAGCTGTTTTTT

J: TRBJ1-2
D: TRBD1
V: TRBV2
size: .
CDR3: CASKPGGLYGYTF
DNA: TGTGCCAGCAAGCCAGGGGGGTTATACGGCTACACCTTC

J: TRBJ2-5
D: TRBD2
V: TRBV20-1
size: few
CDR3: CSATRTSGGRFQETQYF
DNA: TGCAGTGCTACCCGGACTAGCGGGGGCCGCTTCCAAGAGACCCAGTACTTC

J: TRBJ1-6
D: .
V: TRBV27
size: .
CDR3: CASSYRDGYNSPLHF
DNA: TGTGCCAGCAGTTATCGGGACGGATATAATTCACCCCTCCACTTT

J: TRBJ1-1
D: TRBD1
V: TRBV20-1
size: .
CDR3: CSANRGREAFF
DNA: TGCAGTGCAAACAGGGGGCGGGAAGCTTTCTTT

J: TRBJ1-6
D: .
V: TRBV2
size: once
CDR3: CASSEEARVVNSPLHF
DNA: TGTGCCAGCAGTGAAGAGGCCAGGGTCGTTAATTCACCCCTCCACTTT

J: TRBJ1-2
D: TRBD1
V: TRBV29-1
size: .
CDR3: CSVEATGRIYGYTF
DNA: TGCAGCGTTGAAGCGACAGGGAGGATCTATGGCTACACCTTC

J: TRBJ2-5
D: .
V: TRBV24-1
size: .
CDR3: CATSRSGGQETQYF
DNA: TGTGCCACCAGTCGGTCAGGAGGGCAAGAGACCCAGTACTTC

J: TRBJ2-7
D: TRBD1
V: TRBV20-1
size: .
CDR3: CSARQGGPYEQYF
DNA: TGCAGTGCTCGACAGGGGGGTCCGTACGAGCAGTACTTC

J: TRBJ2-3
D: .
V: TRBV6-1
size: .
CDR3: CASSEGWAGFGDTQYF
DNA: TGTGCCAGCAGTGAAGGGTGGGCAGGGTTCGGAGATACGCAGTATTTT

J: TRBJ1-1
D: .
V: TRBV6-2/TRBV6-3
size: .
CDR3: CASARWVYPRRSPNTEAFF
DNA: TGTGCCAGCGCCCGCTGGGTATATCCTCGACGGAGCCCAAACACTGAAGCTTTCTTT

J: TRBJ2-5
D: TRBD2
V: TRBV6-2/TRBV6-3
size: .
CDR3: CASSYRGGPQETQYF
DNA: TGTGCCAGCAGTTACCGCGGGGGGCCACAAGAGACCCAGTACTTC

J: TRBJ1-1
D: .
V: TRBV6-2/TRBV6-3
size: .
CDR3: CASSYLANTEAFF
DNA: TGTGCCAGCAGTTATCTGGCGAACACTGAAGCTTTCTTT

J: TRBJ1-1
D: .
V: TRBV19
size: .
CDR3: CASSIAGGTEAFF
DNA: TGTGCCAGTAGTATAGCCGGGGGCACTGAAGCTTTCTTT

J: TRBJ1-2
D: .
V: TRBV28
size: .
CDR3: CASSPAASGYTF
DNA: TGTGCCAGCAGCCCGGCGGCGTCTGGCTACACCTTC

J: TRBJ1-4
D: TRBD1
V: TRBV20-1
size: .
CDR3: CSASDREDEKLFF
DNA: TGCAGTGCTAGCGACAGGGAGGATGAAAAACTGTTTTTT

J: TRBJ2-2
D: TRBD1
V: TRBV24-1
size: few
CDR3: CATSDLGGQLGSGELFF
DNA: TGTGCCACCAGTGATCTAGGGGGACAGCTGGGGTCCGGGGAGCTGTTTTTT

J: TRBJ2-3
D: TRBD2
V: TRBV28
size: once
CDR3: CASSSWGGLTDTQYF
DNA: TGTGCCAGCAGTTCCTGGGGGGGACTCACAGATACGCAGTATTTT

J: TRBJ1-6
D: .
V: TRBV7-9
size: .
CDR3: CASSLRWYPAGSSPLHF
DNA: TGTGCCAGCAGCTTGAGATGGTACCCCGCAGGGAGCTCACCCCTCCACTTT

J: TRBJ1-1
D: .
V: TRBV6-5
size: .
CDR3: CASSYGSSAFF
DNA: TGTGCCAGCAGTTATGGCTCCTCGGCTTTCTTT

J: TRBJ1-6
D: .
V: TRBV25-1
size: .
CDR3: CASARSYNSPLHF
DNA: TGTGCCAGCGCTCGCTCCTATAATTCACCCCTCCACTTT